This T cell receptor (beta chain) was observed in a study of T-cell memory formation after mild COVID-19. The CDR3 runs to 17 residues. Trimming removed 6 bases from V and 3 bases from J; junction bases left unmatched: 16. The germline CDR1 and CDR2 sequences are MNHNS and SASEGT. This clonotype was detected many times. Via MiXCR, TCRdb re-called the 5' RACE reads, giving one row per CDR3 protein. The sample includes about 400,000 distinct CDR3 sequences, roughly 15% of them seen just once. The sequence derives from a man aged 18 to 35 who had mild COVID-19 (a few samples of this study predate the infection). Cell type and time point are not known. The chain is built from TRBV6-1 and TRBJ2-5; 7 nucleotides line up with TRBD1. The sequenced sample was PBMCs or a T cell subset sorted from them (not recorded which). CDR3 loop: CASRAILQGLGEETQYF. CDR3 nucleotide sequence: TGTGCCAGCAGAGCCATTTTACAGGGGCTTGGGGAAGAGACCCAGTACTTC.